This TCR beta chain came from a study of blood T cell repertoires in COVID-19. Study overall: From the United States, Italy and Spain came samples of acute and convalescent COVID-19.

V gave up 9 bases and J gave up 0 bases; unmatched junction bases: 4. The CDR3 has 14 amino acids. Germline V CDR1 and CDR2: ENHRY, SYGVKD. Profiling relied on immunoSEQ multiplex PCR, and the TCRdb table lists in-frame clones only, not all of them. The data hold approximately 340,000 clones, with 87% observed a single time. The sample comprised peripheral blood. This TCR was recovered from a young man with COVID-19, enrolled during active disease. V is TRBV10-3 and J is TRBJ2-4; 8 nucleotides match TRBD1. The CDR3 sequence is CAIQGDGAKNIQYF. CDR3 DNA sequence: TGTGCCATACAGGGGGATGGAGCCAAAAACATTCAGTACTTC.